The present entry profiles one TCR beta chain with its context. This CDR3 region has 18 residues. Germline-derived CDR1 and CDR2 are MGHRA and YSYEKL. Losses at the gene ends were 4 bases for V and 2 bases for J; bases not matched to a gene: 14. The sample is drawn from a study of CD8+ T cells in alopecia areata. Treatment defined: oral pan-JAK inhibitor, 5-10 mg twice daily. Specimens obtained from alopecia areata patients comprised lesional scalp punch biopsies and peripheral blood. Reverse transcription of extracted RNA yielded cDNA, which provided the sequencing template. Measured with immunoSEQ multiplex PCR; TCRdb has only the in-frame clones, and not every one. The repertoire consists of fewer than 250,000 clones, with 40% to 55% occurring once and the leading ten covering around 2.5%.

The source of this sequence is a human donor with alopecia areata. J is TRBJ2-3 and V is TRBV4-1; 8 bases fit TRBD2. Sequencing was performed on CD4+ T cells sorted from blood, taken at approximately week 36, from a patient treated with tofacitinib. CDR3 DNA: TGCGCCAGCAGCCGAGACCGTTCGATAGCGGGAACCACAGATACGCAGTATTTT. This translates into CASSRDRSIAGTTDTQYF.